This TCR beta chain was identified in a study of beta chain features in type 1 diabetes. Across the study: Healthy donors resembled patients in age, gender and cell yields. In all, 107,917,701 sorted cells from all samples were analyzed.

Notes on the study in general: TCRB CDR3s from Type 1 diabetes patients were moderately but significantly shorter in all four CD4+ subsets. A PCR bias possibly favoring shorter templates would apply equally to patients and controls.

The whole isolated RNA underwent reverse transcription, so sequencing captured expressed TCRB transcripts. Measured with immunoSEQ multiplex PCR; TCRdb has only the in-frame clones, and not every one. The table has about 650,000 clones, approximately 13% seen once; the top ten hold roughly 0.12%. This clone was observed a few times. Its matching antigen is unknown. The CDR3 loop spans 14 amino acids. V shed 4 bases and J 5 bases; nucleotides not matched to a gene: 5. CDR1 and CDR2 (germline): SGHRS, YFSETQ. Using CD45RO/CCR7/CD25/CD127/CD95/CD27, CD4+ naive, central memory, regulatory and stem cell-like memory cells were sorted.

What was sequenced was naive CD4+ T cells from blood. V is TRBV5-1 and J is TRBJ2-5, with TRBD1 matching 10 bases. This TCR was sampled from a man aged 30 to 45 with type 1 diabetes. CDR3 coding DNA: TGCGCCAGCAGCGGCGGACAGGGGGTGGAGACCCAGTACTTC. As protein: CASSGGQGVETQYF.